This T cell receptor beta chain was captured in a study of blood T cell repertoires in COVID-19. Across the study: The United States, Italy and Spain provided the acute and convalescent COVID-19 samples. T cells, B-cell-depleted T cells, or PBMCs supplied cDNA or gDNA.

As originally analysed: Reference gene primer amplification gave estimated nucleated cell counts. TCRdb's copy holds only in-frame clones and misses some; the assay was immunoSEQ multiplex PCR. V and J calls and clone size come straight from that table; D and trimming were deduced from the DNA. The sample shows some 180,000 clones, around four fifths of them seen only once. The clonotype comes from a woman older than 75 with active or convalescent COVID-19. Sequenced material: peripheral blood.

The CDR3 loop reads CASSHREQNSPLHF. Written as DNA, the CDR3 is TGTGCCAGCAGTCACCGGGAACAGAACTCACCCCTCCACTTT. The gene calls are TRBV6-5 and TRBJ1-6; D unresolved. V shed 5 bases and J shed 10 bases, with 15 bases lying between them. The CDR3 extends over 14 amino acids. CDR1 MNHEY and CDR2 SVGAGI come from the germline V gene.